A single sample gave rise to the 7 T cell receptor beta chains below, sequenced in a study of blood T cells in healthy people across ages (dated by TCRdb to between 2014 and 2017). The library was obtained by 5' RACE. TCRdb shows the sequencer as Illumina HiSeq 2500. A second PCR of about 6 to 11 cycles was performed with a sample-barcoded 5' primer and a J-beta primer mix. TCRdb handled the public reads itself, with Q25 trimming in fastp and clone calling in MiXCR, and kept productive beta chains. Here each entry gathers all rows of one CDR3 protein and keeps the most common genes and DNA. The sample yields approximately 1.5 million distinct CDR3 sequences; about 42% were counted once. Clones ranked in the top ten supply around 4% of the sample. Sequenced: blood. Receptor source: a woman between 18 and 29 years old in good health.

As to this clonotype: A read error may be the cause here, since a much bigger clone is one base away. The chain uses TRBV18 and TRBJ2-1; no clear D gene. The CDR3 spans 12 residues. CDR1 and CDR2 from the germline V gene are KGHSH and LQKENI. Here the CDR3 reads CASTPLGIEQFF. CDR3 sequence (DNA): TGTGCCAGCACACCACTTGGGATTGAGCAGTTCTTC.

The chain links TRBV3-1 to TRBJ1-1; D is possibly TRBD1 (6 bases). Trimming took off 4 bases at V and 4 bases at J, with 16 bases between the two ends. Looked up from germline, CDR1 is LGHDT and CDR2 is YNNKEL (reference sequence). This CDR3 region has 15 residues. The CDR3 loop is CASSPRTVRSTEAFF. The CDR3 DNA sequence: TGTGCCAGCAGCCCACGGACAGTCCGGAGCACTGAAGCTTTCTTT.

This clonotype came up many times. A much larger clone lies a single base off, so this may be a read error. This chain links TRBV10-3 with TRBJ2-1; D might be TRBD1 (6 bases). The J call may be incorrect, as the DNA end agrees better with TRBJ2-7. This CDR3 region has 13 residues. The germline gives CDR1 ENHRY, CDR2 SYGVKD. The CDR3 region has the DNA TGTGCCATCAGAACAGGGACCCACAATGAGCAGTACTTC. Its protein product is CAIRTGTHNEQYF.

V is TRBV29-1 and J is TRBJ1-2; D is possibly TRBD1 (6 bases). The CDR3 has 13 residues. The V gene's germline CDR1 is SQVTM and CDR2 ANQGSEA. CDR3: CSAGERVGYGYTF. The CDR3 bases are TGCAGTGCAGGGGAAAGGGTTGGCTATGGCTACACCTTC.

About this clonotype itself: One end of the junction fails to match germline, which may point to a read error. V and J are TRBV4-3 and TRBJ2-3; 7 bases match TRBD2. The CDR3 consists of 16 residues. Looked up from germline, CDR1 is LGHNA and CDR2 is YSLEER. The CDR3 here is CTSSQDMAGVTDTQYF. The CDR3 DNA reads as TGCACCAGCAGCCAAGATATGGCGGGAGTGACAGATACGCAGTATTTT.

J is TRBJ2-1 and V is TRBV2; TRBD2 might be the D (7 bases). This CDR3 has 15 residues. Deletions cut 4 bases from V and 5 bases from J, with 15 bases between. Germline lookup yields CDR1 SNHLY and CDR2 FYNNEI. The CDR3 protein is CASSGVTGRDNEQFF. Written as DNA, the CDR3 is TGTGCCAGCAGTGGGGTTACAGGGAGGGACAATGAGCAGTTCTTC.

The chain recombines TRBV7-9 with TRBJ2-1, with D tentatively TRBD1 or TRBD2 (5 bases each). Germline V gene lookup returns CDR1 SEHNR and CDR2 FQNEAQ (reference sequence). This CDR3 contains 18 residues. V lost 4 bases, J lost 6 bases, and 25 bases lay in between. CDR3: CASSSLRESRESINEQFF. Here the CDR3 DNA reads TGTGCCAGCAGCTCCCTCCGGGAAAGCAGGGAGTCAATCAATGAGCAGTTCTTC.